This passage covers 27 T cell receptor beta chains from one sample sequenced in a study of blood T cell repertoires in COVID-19. The protocol was immunoSEQ multiplex PCR, while the TCRdb copy is restricted to in-frame clones and leaves out a portion. The data hold 15,000 to 20,000 clones, with 70% to 90% observed a single time. Sample: peripheral blood. These receptors came from a human donor in a cohort sampled during active COVID-19.

In its sample, this clone was seen a few times. The CDR3 nucleotides read TGTGCCAGCAGCCTGACAGGGACCAACACCGGGGAGCTGTTTTTT. Encoded protein: CASSLTGTNTGELFF. The chain recombines TRBV7-3 with TRBJ2-2; 7 bases map to TRBD1. The CDR3 has 15 residues. Germline loops: CDR1 SGHTA, CDR2 FQGTGA. J lost 2 bases, V lost 5 bases, and 5 bases had no gene match.

The chain is built from TRBV13 and TRBJ1-2; D is possibly TRBD1 (6 bases). Germline V gene lookup returns CDR1 PRHDT and CDR2 FYEKMQ (reference sequence). The germline V and J ends were trimmed by 2 bases and 8 bases, with 21 bases remaining between them. CDR3 length: 16 residues. CDR3 in DNA: TGTGCCAGCAGCTTAACCATAGGTGGGGGCGCGAGGGGCTACACCTTC. It yields the protein CASSLTIGGGARGYTF.

V usage is TRBV6-5 and J usage is TRBJ1-2; 8 bases fit TRBD1. The J segment lost 6 bases and the V segment lost 0 bases, leaving 6 bases of the junction unmatched. The CDR3 loop spans 15 amino acids. Germline CDR1 is MNHEY and CDR2 is SVGAGI. CDR3: CASSYSSQGADGYTF. The DNA for the CDR3 is TGTGCCAGCAGTTACTCATCCCAGGGGGCGGATGGCTACACCTTC.

This chain links TRBV3-1 (or the pseudogene TRBV3-2) with TRBJ1-3; D remains unclear. Deletions cut 1 base from V and 2 bases from J, with 12 bases between. CDR3 length: 16 residues. The germline gives CDR1 LGHDT, CDR2 YNNKEL (reference sequence). The CDR3 reads CASSQAAGTAGNTIYF. The CDR3 DNA reads TGTGCCAGCAGCCAAGCGGCGGGTACGGCTGGAAACACCATATATTTT.

This chain's CDR3 is CASRNDRNYGYTF. CDR3 DNA sequence: TGTGCCAGCAGGAACGACAGGAACTATGGCTACACCTTC. V and J are TRBV6-5 and TRBJ1-2, with D maybe TRBD1 (6 bases). This CDR3 spans 13 amino acids. The germline gives CDR1 MNHEY, CDR2 SVGAGI. Trimming shortened V by 6 bases and J by 2 bases, and 10 bases separated the two germline ends.

The J gene is TRBJ2-7, the V gene TRBV18; 10 bases match TRBD1. The trim removed 2 bases at V and 5 bases at J, leaving 3 bases unmatched. The CDR3 is 14 amino acids. Germline CDR1 and CDR2: KGHSH and LQKENI. The CDR3: CASSPGTGVHEQYF. The DNA of the CDR3 is TGTGCCAGCTCACCAGGGACAGGGGTCCACGAGCAGTACTTC. The whole variable domain, filled in from reference TRBV18 and TRBJ2-7, reads NAGVMQNPRHLVRRRGQEARLRCSPMKGHSHVYWYRQLPEEGLKFMVYLQKENIIDESGMPKERFSAEFPKEGPSILRIQQVVRGDSAAYFCASSPGTGVHEQYFGPGTRLTVT.

The V and J genes are TRBV4-1 and TRBJ1-1; TRBD1 aligns across 7 bases. This CDR3 spans 16 amino acids. J lost 5 bases, V lost 1 base, and 10 bases had no gene match. From germline, CDR1 is MGHRA and CDR2 YSYEKL. CDR3 loop: CASSQASSRGRTEAFF. CDR3 coding DNA: TGCGCCAGCAGCCAAGCTAGCAGCAGGGGGAGGACTGAAGCTTTCTTT.

The rearrangement joins TRBV24-1 to TRBJ2-3; tentative D call: TRBD1 (7 bases). Looked up from germline, CDR1 is KGHDR and CDR2 is SFDVKD. The ends were cut back, 10 bases at V and 0 bases at J, with 10 bases in the middle. This CDR3 contains 13 residues. In DNA form, the CDR3 reads TGTGCCACGGAGGGGGCTAGCACAGATACGCAGTATTTT. Amino acids: CATEGASTDTQYF.

V is TRBV19 and J is TRBJ2-3; TRBD2 agrees at 8 bases. The CDR3 contains 16 residues. J gave up 0 bases and V 4 bases, and 6 bases lay outside the gene matches. CDR1 and CDR2 (germline): LNHDA, SQIVND (reference sequence). The DNA of the CDR3 is TGTGCCAGTAGTAGTGGCGGGGGGACTAGCACAGATACGCAGTATTTT. Translation gives CASSSGGGTSTDTQYF.

V is TRBV11-2 and J is TRBJ2-2, with D possibly being TRBD1 (6 bases). V lost 4 bases, J lost 6 bases, and 9 bases lay in between. The CDR3 runs to 13 residues. CDR1 is SGHAT and CDR2 is FQNNGV in the germline V gene. This CDR3 reads CASSSQGPGELFF. CDR3 nucleotides: TGTGCCAGCAGCTCGCAGGGGCCCGGGGAGCTGTTTTTT.

The rearrangement uses TRBV13 and TRBJ2-7, with unresolved D. Germline CDR1 is PRHDT and CDR2 is FYEKMQ (reference sequence). This CDR3 is built from 14 residues. V lost 6 bases, J lost 0 bases, and 12 bases lay in between. The CDR3 coding sequence is TGTGCCAGCAGTAAGACTCCGAGCTCCTACGAGCAGTACTTC. This sequence encodes CASSKTPSSYEQYF.

The V and J genes are TRBV10-2 and TRBJ2-1; 7 bases are shared with TRBD2. Germline trimming cut 5 bases from V and 9 bases from J; bases unmatched to any gene: 10. The CDR3 is 14 amino acids. CDR1 WSHSY and CDR2 SAAADI come from the germline V gene. The CDR3 is CASSLAGDRGEQFF. CDR3 coding DNA: TGCGCCAGCAGTCTGGCGGGGGACCGCGGTGAGCAGTTCTTC.

The CDR3 reads CASSVQGAFGNEQFF. The CDR3 nucleotides read TGTGCCAGCTCGGTACAGGGGGCCTTCGGTAATGAGCAGTTCTTC. The V gene is TRBV9, the J gene TRBJ2-1; 9 bases match TRBD1. Germline values: CDR1 SGDLS, CDR2 YYNGEE. The CDR3 is 15 amino acids. The V gene end was trimmed by 7 bases and the J gene end by 7 bases; junction bases not matched to a gene: 12.

There are a few counts of this clone. This rearrangement joins TRBV4-2 to TRBJ2-7; D gene uncertain. CDR3 size: 15 residues. Germline values: CDR1 LGHNA, CDR2 YNFKEQ. V dropped 0 bases and J dropped 3 bases, with 12 bases sitting between them. This CDR3 is CASSQEAVGSYEQYF. The CDR3 DNA sequence: TGTGCCAGCAGCCAAGAGGCGGTTGGCAGCTACGAGCAGTACTTC.

The chain uses TRBV13 and TRBJ2-5; D is possibly TRBD2 (8 bases). Germline CDR1 PRHDT, CDR2 FYEKMQ (reference sequence). The ends were cut back, 5 bases at V and 6 bases at J, with 25 bases in the middle. The CDR3 is 17 amino acids. CDR3 coding DNA: TGTGCCAGCAGCCCCCTCAGGGGGGCGGGGGGAGGAAAGACCCAGTACTTC. This gives the protein CASSPLRGAGGGKTQYF.

The gene calls are TRBV6-4 and TRBJ2-5; tentatively, D is TRBD1 (5 bases). The CDR3 is 13 amino acids. CDR1 and CDR2 (germline): MRHNA, SNTAGT. Between the trimmed V and J ends, which lost 6 bases and 5 bases, there was a span of 13 bases. The CDR3 protein is CASSTSRGETQYF. As DNA, the CDR3 is TGTGCCAGCAGCACCTCAAGGGGTGAGACCCAGTACTTC.

The chain has TRBV15 and TRBJ1-1; 7 positions match TRBD1. Germline loops: CDR1 LNHNV, CDR2 YYDKDF (reference sequence). The CDR3 spans 15 residues. Trimming cost V 5 bases and J 0 bases; bases outside gene matches: 6. CDR3 DNA sequence: TGTGCCACCAGCTCCCCGGGACAGTTGAACACTGAAGCTTTCTTT. It yields the protein CATSSPGQLNTEAFF.

The V gene is TRBV13, the J gene TRBJ2-7; perhaps TRBD2 as D (6 bases). The ends were cut back, 2 bases at V and 3 bases at J, with 11 bases in the middle. The CDR3 spans 14 residues. Germline V gene data show CDR1 as PRHDT and CDR2 as FYEKMQ (reference sequence). The CDR3 DNA is TGTGCCAGCAGCTTACGCGGGGAGGTCTACGAGCAGTACTTC. It specifies CASSLRGEVYEQYF.

This clone showed up just once. The rearrangement uses TRBV3-1 (or the pseudogene TRBV3-2) and TRBJ1-1, with no clear D. This CDR3 has 15 residues. Germline-derived CDR1 and CDR2 are LGHDT and YNNKEL (reference sequence). Between the trimmed V and J ends, which lost 4 bases and 3 bases, there was a span of 15 bases. CDR3 amino acids: CASSRTTGEHTEAFF. The CDR3 DNA reads TGTGCCAGCAGCCGGACCACGGGAGAACACACTGAAGCTTTCTTT.

The chain combines TRBV7-3 with TRBJ2-2; D remains ambiguous. There are 13 residues in the CDR3. Germline V CDR1 and CDR2: SGHTA, FQGTGA. V was trimmed by 2 bases and J by 7 bases, leaving 8 bases between them. Written as DNA, the CDR3 is TGTGCCAGCAGCTTAGGGTCAGGCGGGGAGCTGTTTTTT. Its protein is CASSLGSGGELFF.

The rearrangement links TRBV18 to TRBJ1-1; D perhaps matches TRBD1 (5 bases). The CDR3 totals 14 residues. V gave up 2 bases and J gave up 4 bases, with 11 bases separating them. Looked up from germline, CDR1 is KGHSH and CDR2 is LQKENI. CDR3 sequence (DNA): TGTGCCAGCTCACCAGGCGCGGGGGGCACTGAAGCTTTCTTT. Protein product: CASSPGAGGTEAFF.

The DNA for the CDR3 is TGTGCCAGCAGCTCCGCGGGTAGCGGGGGGATAGATACGCAGTATTTT. It yields the protein CASSSAGSGGIDTQYF. The chain joins TRBV7-3 to TRBJ2-3; 10 bases map to TRBD2. With 4 bases clipped from V and 5 bases from J, the junction kept 9 bases outside the gene matches. The CDR3 contains 16 residues. Germline lookup yields CDR1 SGHTA and CDR2 FQGTGA.

The CDR3 DNA follows: TGTGCCTGGGAGTTTAGCGGAGGCACCGGGGAGCTGTTTTTT. It yields the protein CAWEFSGGTGELFF. The rearrangement joins TRBV30 to TRBJ2-2, with a possible D match to TRBD2 (6 bases). V lost 5 bases and J lost 4, with 14 bases in between. The V gene's germline CDR1 is GTSNPN and CDR2 SVGIG (reference sequence). The CDR3 covers 14 residues.

The chain couples TRBV7-2 to TRBJ2-7; tentative D call: TRBD2 (6 bases). Germline V CDR1 and CDR2: SGHTA, FQGNSA. The ends were cut back, 5 bases at V and 3 bases at J, with 17 bases in the middle. This CDR3 region has 15 residues. CDR3 sequence: CASSLGGSIFYEQYF. CDR3 nucleotides: TGTGCCAGCAGCCTCGGGGGTAGCATTTTCTACGAGCAGTACTTC.

The chain carries TRBV27 and TRBJ2-1; 8 bases are shared with TRBD2. J gave up 7 bases and V 2 bases, and 7 bases lay outside the gene matches. The germline gives CDR1 MNHEY, CDR2 SMNVEV (reference sequence). The CDR3 loop spans 15 amino acids. CDR3 sequence: CASSLGSGIMNEQFF. The CDR3 DNA is TGTGCCAGCAGTTTAGGTAGCGGGATAATGAATGAGCAGTTCTTC.

The rearrangement joins TRBV4-1 to TRBJ1-2; a possible D gene is TRBD1 (5 bases). V was cut by 0 bases and J by 1 base, with 9 bases left in between. Germline CDR1 reads MGHRA; CDR2 reads YSYEKL. This CDR3 region has 15 residues. For the CDR3, the DNA is TGCGCCAGCAGCCAAGAAGGGGCCAATAACTATGGCTACACCTTC. As protein: CASSQEGANNYGYTF.

The CDR3 spells CASSQDLQYNSPLHF. The CDR3 DNA follows: TGTGCCAGCAGCCAAGATCTTCAGTATAATTCACCCCTCCACTTT. This sequence joins TRBV4-2 and TRBJ1-6; D is unresolved. CDR1 is LGHNA, CDR2 YNFKEQ, per germline. V lost 0 bases, J lost 4 bases, and 7 bases lay in between. The CDR3 sequence is 15 residues long.